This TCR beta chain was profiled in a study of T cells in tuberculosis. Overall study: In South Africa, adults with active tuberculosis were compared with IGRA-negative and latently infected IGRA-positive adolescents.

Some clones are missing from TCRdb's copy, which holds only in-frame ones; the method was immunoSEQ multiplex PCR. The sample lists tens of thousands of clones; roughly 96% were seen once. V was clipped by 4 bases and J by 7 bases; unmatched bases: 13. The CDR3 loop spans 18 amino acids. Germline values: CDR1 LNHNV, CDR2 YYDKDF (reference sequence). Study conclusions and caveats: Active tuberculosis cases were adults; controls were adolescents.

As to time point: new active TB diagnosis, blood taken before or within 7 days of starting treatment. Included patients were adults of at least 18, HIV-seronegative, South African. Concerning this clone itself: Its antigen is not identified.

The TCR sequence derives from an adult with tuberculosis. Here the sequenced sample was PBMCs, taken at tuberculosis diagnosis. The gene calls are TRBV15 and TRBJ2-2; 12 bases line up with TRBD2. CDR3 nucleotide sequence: TGTGCCACCAGCATCTGGGGCCTAGCGGGAGGGCCGATCGGGGAGCTGTTTTTT. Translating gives CATSIWGLAGGPIGELFF.